These T cell receptor beta chains were read from a single sample in a study of blood T cell repertoires in COVID-19. Assay used: immunoSEQ multiplex PCR; TCRdb lists only in-frame clones, some missing. This table has under 150,000 clones, 85% to 90% appearing once. Material: peripheral blood. All receptors derive from a man aged 45 to 65 with active or convalescent COVID-19. The CDR3 runs from the conserved cysteine through the conserved F or W. The D gene is left open where the match is weak. Not all rows give a size; the values are once, few, many and, for expanded clones, a class.

TRBJ1-1,NA,TRBD1,TRBV28,CASRDRSRRVNTEAFF,TGTGCCAGCAGGGACAGGTCGAGGCGGGTAAACACTGAAGCTTTCTTT
TRBJ2-7,NA,NA,TRBV7-8,CASSLGARVRDEQYF,TGTGCCAGCAGCTTAGGGGCTAGGGTGAGGGACGAGCAGTACTTC
TRBJ1-4,NA,NA,TRBV9,CASSVGGLNEKLFF,TGTGCCAGCAGCGTAGGGGGACTTAATGAAAAACTGTTTTTT
TRBJ2-7,many,NA,TRBV10-1,CASSDYSCRDFLLYEQYF,TGCGCCAGCAGTGACTATTCCTGCCGGGACTTTCTCCTCTACGAGCAGTACTTC
TRBJ2-7,NA,TRBD1,TRBV19,CASSPGTGSFEQYF,TGTGCCAGTAGTCCCGGGACAGGGTCGTTCGAGCAGTACTTC
TRBJ2-1,NA,TRBD2,TRBV18,CASSWTSGHSYNEQFF,TGTGCCAGCTCTTGGACTAGCGGCCACTCCTACAATGAGCAGTTCTTC
TRBJ2-7,NA,TRBD1,TRBV19,CASRLTTGASSYEQYF,TGTGCCAGTAGACTTACTACAGGGGCAAGCTCCTACGAGCAGTACTTC
TRBJ2-4,NA,NA,TRBV12-3/TRBV12-4,CASSLDERNIQYF,TGTGCCAGCAGTTTAGATGAGAGAAACATTCAGTACTTC
TRBJ1-2,NA,TRBD1,TRBV27,CASSWGQGKAGYTF,TGTGCCAGCAGTTGGGGACAGGGAAAGGCCGGCTACACCTTC
TRBJ1-1,NA,NA,TRBV7-3,CASSIGQKNTEAFF,TGTGCCAGCAGCATAGGACAAAAGAACACTGAAGCTTTCTTT
TRBJ2-7,many,NA,TRBV6-1,CASSEETRRYF,TGTGCCAGCAGTGAAGAGACCCGGAGGTACTTC
TRBJ2-1,once,TRBD2,TRBV7-9,CASSLNLAGVDEQFF,TGTGCCAGCAGCTTAAATCTAGCGGGAGTGGATGAGCAGTTCTTC
TRBJ1-3,NA,NA,TRBV7-2,CASSLGVAGGGNTIYF,TGTGCCAGCAGCTTAGGGGTCGCCGGAGGTGGAAACACCATATATTTT
TRBJ2-1,once,NA,TRBV7-2,CASSLRPHETDSYNEQFF,TGTGCCAGCAGCTTAAGGCCCCATGAGACAGATTCCTACAATGAGCAGTTCTTC
TRBJ2-7,NA,TRBD2,TRBV10-2,CASSESPSGTPYEQYF,TGCGCCAGCAGTGAGTCACCTAGCGGGACACCCTACGAGCAGTACTTC
TRBJ1-1,NA,NA,TRBV7-9,CASSLRPRNEAFF,TGTGCCAGCAGCTTGCGGCCTAGAAATGAAGCTTTCTTT
TRBJ2-1,NA,TRBD2,TRBV6-1,CASSETSGGYNEQFF,TGTGCCAGCAGTGAGACTAGCGGGGGATACAATGAGCAGTTCTTC
TRBJ2-7,NA,TRBD1,TRBV10-2,CASSERDRGNEQYF,TGCGCCAGCAGTGAGAGGGACAGGGGAAACGAGCAGTACTTC
TRBJ2-3,NA,NA,TRBV28,CASSSPGADTQYF,TGTGCCAGCAGTTCCCCCGGAGCAGATACGCAGTATTTT
TRBJ2-1,NA,TRBD2,TRBV7-2,CASSLSGRRVEQFF,TGTGCCAGCAGCCTTAGCGGGAGAAGAGTTGAGCAGTTCTTC
TRBJ1-5,NA,NA,TRBV28,CASRPEDRSNQPQHF,TGTGCCAGCAGGCCCGAGGACAGAAGTAATCAGCCCCAGCATTTT
TRBJ2-6,few,NA,TRBV3-1/TRBV3-2,CASSLPMEGEVTGANVLTF,TGTGCCAGCAGTCTCCCGATGGAGGGAGAAGTAACTGGGGCCAACGTCCTGACTTTC
TRBJ2-7,few,TRBD2,TRBV11-3,CASSPRLAGPSYEQYF,TGTGCCAGCAGCCCGAGACTAGCGGGGCCCTCCTACGAGCAGTACTTC
TRBJ2-5,NA,TRBD2,TRBV7-2,CASSLGGTSGAQETQYF,TGTGCCAGCAGCCTGGGGGGGACTAGCGGAGCGCAAGAGACCCAGTACTTC
TRBJ2-1,NA,NA,TRBV18,CASSPAGNNEQFF,TGTGCCAGCTCACCAGCGGGGAACAATGAGCAGTTCTTC
TRBJ1-2,NA,NA,TRBV28,CASSLIPPTGYGYTF,TGTGCCAGCAGTTTAATTCCCCCCACAGGCTATGGCTACACCTTC
TRBJ2-4,NA,NA,TRBV7-9,CASSLLDSAKNIQYF,TGTGCCAGCAGCTTACTGGACAGTGCCAAAAACATTCAGTACTTC
TRBJ2-7,NA,NA,TRBV5-1,CASSLAQKYEQYF,TGCGCCAGCAGCTTGGCACAGAAATACGAGCAGTACTTC
TRBJ2-7,NA,NA,TRBV3-1/TRBV3-2,CASSQAQGNSEQYF,TGTGCCAGCAGCCAAGCCCAGGGAAACTCCGAGCAGTACTTC
TRBJ2-5,NA,NA,TRBV7-6,CASSSLQTQYF,TGTGCCAGCAGCTCCCTACAGACCCAGTACTTC
TRBJ2-5,NA,TRBD1,TRBV19,CASSIGGGVWARETQYF,TGTGCCAGTAGTATAGGAGGGGGCGTCTGGGCCAGGGAGACCCAGTACTTC
TRBJ2-3,NA,TRBD1,TRBV5-4,CASSPRGPGGDTQYF,TGTGCCAGCAGCCCCCGGGGCCCAGGGGGAGATACGCAGTATTTT
TRBJ2-7,NA,NA,TRBV9,CASSVGGGLYEQYF,TGTGCCAGCAGCGTAGGTGGGGGACTCTACGAGCAGTACTTC
TRBJ2-5,NA,NA,TRBV6-2/TRBV6-3,CASSFSRGYQETQYF,TGTGCCAGCAGTTTTTCGCGGGGCTACCAAGAGACCCAGTACTTC
TRBJ2-2,NA,TRBD1,TRBV5-5,CASSSGTVIAGELFF,TGTGCCAGCAGCTCCGGGACAGTGATCGCCGGGGAGCTGTTTTTT
TRBJ2-7,NA,TRBD2,TRBV6-5,CASSYSRSGSSEQYF,TGTGCCAGCAGTTACTCGAGAAGCGGGAGCAGTGAGCAGTACTTC
TRBJ2-7,NA,TRBD2,TRBV9,CASSGTSGSAYEQYF,TGTGCCAGCAGCGGGACTAGCGGCTCGGCATACGAGCAGTACTTC
TRBJ2-7,NA,NA,TRBV11-3,CASSLEWAKQYF,TGTGCCAGCAGCTTAGAGTGGGCCAAGCAGTACTTC
TRBJ2-7,NA,TRBD2,TRBV2,CASSGPSGGYEQYF,TGTGCCAGCAGTGGGCCGAGCGGGGGCTACGAGCAGTACTTC
TRBJ2-2,NA,NA,TRBV30,CAWSLRGGELFF,TGTGCCTGGAGCCTCCGGGGCGGGGAGCTGTTTTTT
TRBJ2-4,NA,TRBD1,TRBV10-3,CAISDGTGGDLAKNIQYF,TGTGCCATCAGTGATGGGACAGGGGGGGACCTAGCCAAAAACATTCAGTACTTC